This T cell receptor beta chain was retrieved from a study of T cell responses to AZD1222 COVID-19 vaccine. General study findings and limits: Targeting of unmutated variant regions was reportedly seen in nearly half of spike-specific TCRs. Spike-specific TCR breadth and depth both grew after two AZD1222 doses. Clonal diversity was possibly underestimated, and white British individuals and females predominated among donors.

To note about this clone: What it binds is unknown.

Method: immunoSEQ multiplex PCR; TCRdb's copy keeps in-frame clones and lacks some. The table has roughly 140,000 clones, around 87% seen once. The clonotype originates from an adult who received the AZD1222 COVID-19 vaccine. Specimen: peripheral blood, collected 28 days after the second AZD1222 dose.

The CDR3 protein is CSASTPRGAGKNIQYF. The CDR3 DNA reads as TGCAGTGCTAGTACCCCTCGGGGGGCCGGCAAAAACATTCAGTACTTC. The rearrangement links TRBV20-1 to TRBJ2-4, with D possibly TRBD2 on 7 matching bases. V lost 3 bases to trimming and J lost 3 bases, with 18 bases between them. The CDR3 is 16 amino acids. The germline CDR1 and CDR2 sequences are DFQATT and SNEGSKA (reference sequence).